One sample yielded the 31 T cell receptor beta chains listed below, sequenced in a study of blood T cell repertoires in COVID-19. Assay used: immunoSEQ multiplex PCR; TCRdb lists only in-frame clones, some missing. The sample consists of approximately 200,000 clones, approximately 79% of them appearing once. Sequences were obtained from peripheral blood. These receptors originate from a woman in her 50s with acute or convalescent COVID-19.

This clone was observed a few times. The chain has TRBV3-1 (or the pseudogene TRBV3-2) and TRBJ1-1; no reliable D call. This CDR3 has 16 amino acids. Germline V gives CDR1 LGHDT, CDR2 YNNKEL (reference sequence). Trimming stripped 8 bases from V and 0 bases from J, with 19 bases between. The CDR3 here is CASASRHGVVNTEAFF. As DNA, the CDR3 is TGTGCCAGCGCTTCCCGCCACGGTGTCGTGAACACTGAAGCTTTCTTT.

CDR3 sequence (DNA): TGTGCCAGCAGCTCAATGACTAGTCATGAGCAGTTCTTC. Its protein is CASSSMTSHEQFF. The chain uses TRBV7-2 and TRBJ2-1, with D possibly TRBD2 on 6 matching bases. Per germline, CDR1 SGHTA and CDR2 FQGNSA. V lost 4 bases and J lost 8, with 12 bases in between. This CDR3 region has 13 residues.

The chain has TRBV11-3 and TRBJ2-1; no clear D gene. The CDR3 has 12 residues. CDR1 is SGHNT, CDR2 YENEEA, per germline. The V end lost 3 bases, the J end lost 11 bases, and 11 bases lay between the germline ends. This CDR3 is CASSFGGRQQFF. The CDR3 DNA is TGTGCCAGCAGCTTCGGCGGCCGCCAGCAGTTCTTC.

V usage is TRBV3-1 (or the pseudogene TRBV3-2) and J usage is TRBJ2-2; 8 nucleotides align to TRBD2. The CDR3 covers 16 residues. V lost 5 bases, J lost 6 bases, and 11 bases stayed unmatched. Germline CDR1 LGHDT, CDR2 YNNKEL (reference sequence). CDR3 sequence: CASSKSGTSGAGELFF. In DNA, the CDR3 is TGTGCCAGCAGCAAGTCCGGGACTAGTGGCGCCGGGGAGCTGTTTTTT.

In this sample, this clone turned up a few times. The CDR3 DNA reads as TGTGCCAGCAGCACGGCAGGGAATTCACCCCTCCACTTT. Its translation is CASSTAGNSPLHF. The chain couples TRBV11-2 to TRBJ1-6, with D possibly TRBD1 on 5 matching bases. V dropped 5 bases and J dropped 7 bases, with 9 bases sitting between them. The germline V gene has CDR1 SGHAT and CDR2 FQNNGV. The CDR3 is 13 amino acids.

The genes are TRBV7-9 and TRBJ2-7; TRBD1 matches at 11 bases. The trim removed 6 bases at V and 3 bases at J, leaving 7 bases unmatched. Germline V gene data show CDR1 as SEHNR and CDR2 as FQNEAQ (reference sequence). The CDR3 sequence is 15 residues long. The CDR3 nucleotides are TGTGCCAGCAGGCAACCGGGACAGGGGGGCTACGAGCAGTACTTC. Encoded protein: CASRQPGQGGYEQYF.

This clone was seen only a few times. The chain is built from TRBV7-2 and TRBJ1-2, with TRBD1 identical over 7 bases. The CDR3 contains 13 residues. Per germline, CDR1 SGHTA and CDR2 FQGNSA. Trimming at V came to 4 bases and at J to 8 bases, leaving 7 bases not matched to a gene. The CDR3 loop is CASSYRQGGGYTF. The CDR3 DNA reads TGTGCCAGCAGCTATAGACAGGGAGGAGGCTACACCTTC.

The chain links TRBV5-1 to TRBJ1-4; TRBD1 is a possible D gene (5 bases). The V gene's germline CDR1 is SGHRS and CDR2 YFSETQ. Deletions cut 4 bases from V and 4 bases from J, with 14 bases between. There are 15 residues in the CDR3. The CDR3 coding sequence is TGCGCCAGCAGCCCTCAGGGAACCCATAATGAAAAACTGTTTTTT. The encoded protein is CASSPQGTHNEKLFF.

This sequence joins TRBV28 and TRBJ2-7; 14 bases agree with TRBD2. Germline CDR1 and CDR2: MDHEN and SYDVKM. This CDR3 comprises 16 residues. V was clipped by 6 bases and J by 5 bases; unmatched bases: 9. In DNA form, the CDR3 reads TGTGCCAGCAGGGGGACTAGCGGGAGAGCATGGGACGAGCAGTACTTC. It specifies CASRGTSGRAWDEQYF.

The CDR3 bases are TGTGCCAGCACCGCCCCCAGGGGAGCTAAATACGAGCAGTACTTC. This translates into CASTAPRGAKYEQYF. This chain joins TRBV6-1 and TRBJ2-7; TRBD1 might be the D (6 bases). The CDR3 runs to 15 residues. CDR1 and CDR2 (germline): MNHNS, SASEGT. V lost 7 bases and J 4 bases, leaving 20 bases between the germline ends.

This rearrangement joins TRBV3-1 (or the pseudogene TRBV3-2) to TRBJ2-7; TRBD2 aligns across 14 bases. The CDR3 spans 14 residues. The V gene's germline CDR1 is LGHDT and CDR2 YNNKEL (reference sequence). V shed 5 bases, J shed 5 bases, and the junction held 2 bases outside the gene matches. The chain's CDR3 is CASSRLAGGDEQYF. CDR3 nucleotide sequence: TGTGCCAGCAGCAGACTAGCGGGGGGGGACGAGCAGTACTTC.

The V and J genes are TRBV19 and TRBJ2-3, with D possibly matching TRBD2 (6 bases). The germline V gene encodes CDR1 LNHDA and CDR2 SQIVND (reference sequence). V gave up 0 bases and J gave up 6 bases, with 19 bases separating them. The CDR3 runs to 17 residues. In nucleotides, the CDR3 is TGTGCCAGTAGTATAGACCTCGTGGTCGGAGGAGGGGATACGCAGTATTTT. Its protein product is CASSIDLVVGGGDTQYF.

The J gene is TRBJ2-1, the V gene TRBV13; no reliable D call. Trimming took off 3 bases at V and 0 bases at J, with 6 bases between the two ends. Per the germline V gene, CDR1 is PRHDT and CDR2 is FYEKMQ (reference sequence). The CDR3 is made up of 14 amino acids. Here the CDR3 DNA reads TGTGCCAGCAGCTTCTGGAGCTCCTACAATGAGCAGTTCTTC. Amino acid sequence: CASSFWSSYNEQFF.

This sequence joins TRBV10-3 and TRBJ1-5, with D possibly TRBD1 on 5 matching bases. The CDR3 is 16 amino acids. Trimming pared 10 bases from V and 2 bases from J, leaving 21 bases between. The germline CDR1 and CDR2 sequences are ENHRY and SYGVKD. The CDR3 DNA reads as TGTGCCACCGAATCCTCGGGGGATCGGGGCAATCAGCCCCAGCATTTT. Amino acid sequence: CATESSGDRGNQPQHF.

This clone was recorded a few times. V is TRBV9 and J is TRBJ1-2; 8 nucleotides align to TRBD1. CDR1 is SGDLS, CDR2 YYNGEE, per germline. The CDR3 is 14 amino acids. V gave up 1 base and J gave up 7 bases; unmatched junction bases: 6. In DNA form, the CDR3 reads TGTGCCAGCAGCGTAAAACAGGGGGAAAGTGGCTACACCTTC. Encoded protein: CASSVKQGESGYTF.

This clone has only a few counts. The gene calls are TRBV19 and TRBJ1-4; D not resolved. Trimming cost V 3 bases and J 0 bases, with 14 bases left between them. This CDR3 is 17 amino acids long. Germline assignment: CDR1 LNHDA and CDR2 SQIVND (reference sequence). The DNA for the CDR3 is TGTGCCAGTAGTATGTACAGCAACCCGTCAACTAATGAAAAACTGTTTTTT. As protein: CASSMYSNPSTNEKLFF. The full variable domain, with the rest looked up from reference TRBV19 and TRBJ1-4, is DGGITQSPKYLFRKEGQNVTLSCEQNLNHDAMYWYRQDPGQGLRLIYYSQIVNDFQKGDIAEGYSVSREKKESFPLTVTSAQKNPTAFYLCASSMYSNPSTNEKLFFGSGTQLSVL.

This rearrangement joins TRBV25-1 to TRBJ1-5; D gene unclear. Germline V CDR1 and CDR2: MGHDK, SYGVNS. The CDR3 loop spans 14 amino acids. Trimming took 1 base from V and 3 from J, leaving 7 bases between them. CDR3: CASSESGNNQPQHF. DNA of the CDR3: TGTGCCAGCAGTGAATCGGGGAACAATCAGCCCCAGCATTTT.

V and J are TRBV19 and TRBJ1-4; possibly TRBD1 for D (5 bases). The CDR3 runs 13 residues. The germline gives CDR1 LNHDA, CDR2 SQIVND (reference sequence). Between the trimmed V and J ends, which lost 4 bases and 7 bases, there was a span of 10 bases. CDR3 protein: CASSRGPGEKLFF. The CDR3 coding sequence is TGTGCCAGTAGTAGGGGCCCGGGTGAAAAACTGTTTTTT.

The chain uses TRBV19 and TRBJ2-1; 8 bases are shared with TRBD1. Germline CDR1 is LNHDA and CDR2 is SQIVND (reference sequence). Trimming cost V 7 bases and J 6 bases; bases outside gene matches: 8. The CDR3 length is 14 residues. CDR3 in DNA: TGTGCCAGTAAGGGGAGGACAGGGATCAATGAGCAGTTCTTC. This translates into CASKGRTGINEQFF.

This rearrangement joins TRBV5-1 to TRBJ2-2, with 10 positions matching TRBD2. V lost 7 bases to trimming and J lost 6 bases; unmatched junction nucleotides: 9. Germline assignment: CDR1 SGHRS and CDR2 YFSETQ. This CDR3 comprises 15 residues. CDR3 nucleotides: TGCGCCAGCCAACCGGGACTAGCGAAGTCCGGGGAGCTGTTTTTT. This gives the protein CASQPGLAKSGELFF.

V gene TRBV27 combines with J gene TRBJ2-7; TRBD2 is a possible D gene (5 bases). Between the trimmed V and J ends, which lost 4 bases and 3 bases, there was a span of 13 bases. The CDR3 length is 14 residues. CDR1 MNHEY and CDR2 SMNVEV come from the germline V gene (reference sequence). CDR3 bases: TGTGCCAGCAGTTATCATAACCGGGGCTACGAGCAGTACTTC. It encodes CASSYHNRGYEQYF.

The J gene is TRBJ2-7, the V gene TRBV18; D may be TRBD1 (5 bases). This CDR3 contains 14 residues. V was clipped by 5 bases and J by 0 bases, with 11 bases between them. Germline loops: CDR1 KGHSH, CDR2 LQKENI. The CDR3 protein is CASSTDRFSYEQYF. For the CDR3, the DNA is TGTGCCAGCTCAACTGACAGATTCTCCTACGAGCAGTACTTC.

V usage is TRBV24-1 and J usage is TRBJ1-2; 10 nucleotides align to TRBD1. CDR1 is KGHDR and CDR2 is SFDVKD in the germline V gene. The J segment lost 4 bases and the V segment lost 5 bases, leaving 9 bases of the junction unmatched. The CDR3 loop spans 16 amino acids. The CDR3 DNA reads TGTGCCACCAGTGGAGACAGGGGGCGCGAGGGCTATGGCTACACCTTC. This gives the protein CATSGDRGREGYGYTF.

V gene TRBV7-8 combines with J gene TRBJ1-2; 12 nucleotides agree with TRBD1. Germline V gene sequence: CDR1 SGHVS, CDR2 FQNEAQ. This CDR3 is built from 15 residues. The V and J ends lost 3 bases and 4 bases, in that order; junction bases with no gene match: 3. The CDR3 loop reads CASSLGQGALYGYTF. DNA of the CDR3: TGTGCCAGCAGCTTGGGACAGGGGGCCCTCTATGGCTACACCTTC.

The rearrangement links TRBV20-1 to TRBJ1-2; D is uncertain. The V end lost 6 bases, the J end lost 6 bases, and 8 bases lay between the germline ends. Per the germline V gene, CDR1 is DFQATT and CDR2 is SNEGSKA (reference sequence). The CDR3 runs 10 residues. The chain's CDR3 is CSAPSNGYTF. DNA of the CDR3: TGCAGTGCCCCCTCTAATGGCTACACCTTC.

This clone was recorded only once. The gene calls are TRBV6-6 and TRBJ2-1; tentative D call: TRBD2 (9 bases). V shed 6 bases and J shed 4 bases, with 28 bases lying between them. CDR3 size: 19 residues. Germline assignment: CDR1 MNHNY and CDR2 SVGAGI (reference sequence). CDR3 sequence reads: CASSSRDRFLAGDYNEQFF. In DNA form, the CDR3 reads TGTGCCAGCAGCTCCCGGGACAGGTTCTTAGCGGGGGATTACAATGAGCAGTTCTTC.

V gene TRBV11-2 combines with J gene TRBJ1-1; D is perhaps TRBD1 (6 bases). V gave up 6 bases and J gave up 8 bases, with 16 bases separating them. The CDR3 sequence is 13 residues long. The germline V gene encodes CDR1 SGHAT and CDR2 FQNNGV. The CDR3 loop is CASRKTGMGEAFF. As DNA, the CDR3 is TGTGCCAGCAGAAAAACAGGGATGGGGGAAGCTTTCTTT.

This chain connects TRBV3-1 (or the pseudogene TRBV3-2) to TRBJ1-5; 8 bases are a match to TRBD1. V trimming: 3 bases; J trimming: 6 bases; junction bases outside the gene matches: 4. There are 14 residues in the CDR3. Germline lookup yields CDR1 LGHDT and CDR2 YNNKEL (reference sequence). The CDR3 loop reads CASSHSTGAQPQHF. The DNA for the CDR3 is TGTGCCAGCAGCCACTCGACAGGGGCTCAGCCCCAGCATTTT.

This chain links TRBV18 with TRBJ2-2; D is undetermined. The CDR3 length is 13 residues. Trimming cost V 2 bases and J 3 bases, with 4 bases left between them. The germline CDR1 and CDR2 sequences are KGHSH and LQKENI. The DNA of the CDR3 is TGTGCCAGCTCACCATATGACACCGGGGAGCTGTTTTTT. Amino acid sequence: CASSPYDTGELFF. The whole variable domain, filled in from reference TRBV18 and TRBJ2-2, reads NAGVMQNPRHLVRRRGQEARLRCSPMKGHSHVYWYRQLPEEGLKFMVYLQKENIIDESGMPKERFSAEFPKEGPSILRIQQVVRGDSAAYFCASSPYDTGELFFGEGSRLTVL.

The rearrangement joins TRBV18 to TRBJ2-7; 11 bases agree with TRBD2. The V gene's germline CDR1 is KGHSH and CDR2 LQKENI. The CDR3 spans 16 residues. J lost 1 base, V lost 3 bases, and 5 bases had no gene match. CDR3 sequence: CASSPVSGRVSYEQYF. CDR3 sequence (DNA): TGTGCCAGCTCACCCGTTAGCGGGAGGGTTTCCTACGAGCAGTACTTC.

The chain recombines TRBV7-2 with TRBJ1-3; 8 bases are a match to TRBD1. Germline V CDR1 and CDR2: SGHTA, FQGNSA. CDR3 length equals 14 residues. With V trimmed by 6 bases and J by 4 bases, 5 bases remained unmatched. The CDR3 spells CASSLQGAGNTIYF. The CDR3 bases are TGTGCCAGCAGTCTCCAGGGGGCCGGAAACACCATATATTTT.